The rows below give T cell receptor beta chains drawn from one sample of a study of Graves' ophthalmopathy and Graves' hyperthyroidism. TCRdb fed the multiplex PCR reads into MiXCR, producing one record per CDR3 protein. The sample has a few hundred thousand distinct CDR3 sequences; less than 45% are singletons. Input material: peripheral blood or thyroid tissue (not recorded which). These receptor sequences come from an adult man with Graves' hyperthyroidism. Each CDR3 is given with its conserved first and last residue. D genes are given only for firm matches.

NA	TRBV15	CATSSNPRGLYGYTF
NA	TRBV2	CASSFRGPSYYEQYF
NA	TRBV6-6	CAGMRGREAFF
TRBD1	TRBV7-2	CASSWGQGTEAFF
NA	TRBV5-1	CASSLARVGSPLHF
NA	TRBV12-3/TRBV12-4	CASSFETAWSEQYF
NA	TRBV7-9	CASSLLAGGGAHTEAFF
NA	TRBV12-3/TRBV12-4	CASSPGRSREKLFF
TRBD2	TRBV5-4	CASSLGGLAGRETQYF
NA	TRBV29-1	CSVVGVSGQPQHF
NA	TRBV27	CASRRGPVYEQYF
NA	TRBV7-9	CASSYERNNSPLHF
TRBD1	TRBV29-1	CSVAGQPNNEKLFF
NA	TRBV29-1	CSVEGGGHGSTEGYTF
NA	TRBV7-2	CASSLDGGAVNEKLFF
TRBD2	TRBV20-1	CSASELAGAHEQYF
NA	TRBV20-1	CSARDGPTDTQYF
TRBD2	TRBV7-3	CASSFGTSGTNRQYF